This passage covers 26 T cell receptor beta chains from one sample sequenced in a study of T cells in Graves' hyperthyroidism and ophthalmopathy. Regions amplified from RNA transcripts were the TCR beta CDR3 regions. The TCR CDR3 first-round RT-PCR relied on the HTBI primer set. In TCRdb, the multiplex PCR reads were re-called with MiXCR into one record per CDR3 protein. The sample holds 270,000 or so distinct CDR3 sequences; 25% to 30% are singletons and the top ten take about a quarter. Specimen: blood. The receptors were gathered from a man aged 35-49 years with Graves' hyperthyroidism that later progressed to Graves' ophthalmopathy.

This clonotype was counted a few times. The genes are TRBV20-1 and TRBJ1-5; no firm D call. The V end lost 4 bases, the J end lost 6 bases, and 10 bases lay between the germline ends. Germline lookup yields CDR1 DFQATT and CDR2 SNEGSKA (reference sequence). This CDR3 spans 12 amino acids. This CDR3 is CSAKRVGQPQHF. The CDR3, as DNA: TGCAGTGCTAAAAGGGTTGGTCAGCCCCAGCATTTT.

This clonotype was seen repeatedly, ten times or more. V is TRBV30 and J is TRBJ1-2; no firm D call. Between the trimmed V and J ends, which lost 5 bases and 10 bases, there was a span of 14 bases. The germline V gene has CDR1 GTSNPN and CDR2 SVGIG (reference sequence). CDR3 length: 11 amino acids. CDR3 sequence: CAWYRVGTYTF. The CDR3 nucleotides are TGTGCCTGGTATAGGGTCGGAACCTACACCTTC. The full variable domain, completed using reference TRBV30 and TRBJ1-2, is SQTIHQWPATLVQPVGSPLSLECTVEGTSNPNLYWYRQAAGRGLQLLFYSVGIGQISSEVPQNLSASRPQDRQFILSSKKLLLSDSGFYLCAWYRVGTYTFGSGTRLTVV.

J is TRBJ1-1 and V is TRBV6-5; D is unresolved. Germline V gene data show CDR1 as MNHEY and CDR2 as SVGAGI. The germline V and J ends were trimmed by 2 bases and 1 base, with 5 bases remaining between them. The CDR3 consists of 13 residues. The CDR3 bases are TGTGCCAGCAGTTACGAAAAGAACACTGAAGCTTTCTTT. It translates to CASSYEKNTEAFF.

This clonotype showed up many times. This chain uses TRBV28 with TRBJ1-6; 7 bases are shared with TRBD1. Unmatched junction bases numbered 4, after V lost 3 bases and J lost 8 bases. Germline V gives CDR1 MDHEN, CDR2 SYDVKM. The CDR3 consists of 14 residues. The CDR3: CASSFGTDYSPLHF. The CDR3 coding sequence is TGTGCCAGCAGTTTTGGGACAGACTATTCACCCCTCCACTTT. Looking up the rest from reference TRBV28 and TRBJ1-6 gives the full variable domain: DVKVTQSSRYLVKRTGEKVFLECVQDMDHENMFWYRQDPGLGLRLIYFSYDVKMKEKGDIPEGYSVSREKKERFSLILESASTNQTSMYLCASSFGTDYSPLHFGNGTRLTVT.

The chain uses TRBV12-3 or TRBV12-4 and TRBJ2-7, with D possibly TRBD2 on 5 matching bases. Trimming cost V 2 bases and J 4 bases, with 12 bases left between them. The CDR3 totals 14 residues. DNA of the CDR3: TGTGCCAGCAGTTTACCGGGATCTATGTACGAGCAGTACTTC. This encodes CASSLPGSMYEQYF.

This clonotype showed up many times. An end of the junction does not agree with germline; a read error may underlie this. The V and J genes are TRBV20-1 and TRBJ1-2, with a possible D match to TRBD1 (5 bases). The CDR3 extends over 13 amino acids. Germline V gene lookup returns CDR1 DFQATT and CDR2 SNEGSKA (reference sequence). CDR3: CSARSGLIYDYTF. DNA for the CDR3: TGCAGTGCTAGATCAGGGCTAATATATGACTACACCTTC.

In its sample, this clonotype was seen many times. This chain joins TRBV7-8 and TRBJ1-2; D unclear. Germline CDR1 is SGHVS and CDR2 is FQNEAQ. The CDR3 loop spans 15 amino acids. The ends were cut back, 5 bases at V and 0 bases at J, with 13 bases in the middle. The CDR3 DNA follows: TGTGCCAGCAGCGCCCGGACGGGAACTAACTATGGCTACACCTTC. Translating it yields CASSARTGTNYGYTF.

Ten or more counts support this clonotype. CDR3 in DNA: TGTGCCAGGTCCGGACAGGGACTCTCCTACGAGCAGTACTTC. Its protein product is CARSGQGLSYEQYF. The chain couples TRBV7-9 to TRBJ2-7; 8 bases match TRBD1. V lost 9 bases and J lost 0; bases outside the gene matches: 7. The germline V gene has CDR1 SEHNR and CDR2 FQNEAQ (reference sequence). The CDR3 totals 14 residues.

This clonotype was recorded many times. This sequence joins TRBV29-1 and TRBJ2-2; D is possibly TRBD1 (6 bases). Trimming pared 3 bases from V and 3 bases from J, leaving 20 bases between. The CDR3 contains 17 residues. The germline V gene encodes CDR1 SQVTM and CDR2 ANQGSEA. The CDR3 here is CSVEVFTGGQDTGELFF. The CDR3 region has the DNA TGCAGCGTTGAGGTGTTTACTGGGGGCCAGGACACCGGGGAGCTGTTTTTT.

Ten or more counts support this clonotype. V and J are TRBV6-5 and TRBJ1-1; no clear D. This CDR3 region has 13 residues. V lost 8 bases, J lost 1 base, and 11 bases lay in between. Germline values: CDR1 MNHEY, CDR2 SVGAGI. CDR3 bases: TGTGCCAGCCAGGTGGACGGGAACACTGAAGCTTTCTTT. As protein: CASQVDGNTEAFF.

Many counts were recorded for this clonotype. This CDR3 is CASSITGWGQPQHF. CDR3 nucleotides: TGTGCCAGTAGTATAACAGGGTGGGGTCAGCCCCAGCATTTT. The V call is TRBV19, the J call TRBJ1-5, with D possibly matching TRBD1 (6 bases). The germline V gene encodes CDR1 LNHDA and CDR2 SQIVND (reference sequence). The V end was cut by 2 bases, the J end by 6 bases, with 11 bases between. The CDR3 is made up of 14 amino acids.

The chain joins TRBV11-2 to TRBJ2-2; 9 bases map to TRBD2. The CDR3 has 16 residues. Germline V gene sequence: CDR1 SGHAT, CDR2 FQNNGV. The ends lost 1 base at V and 4 bases at J; junction bases unmatched: 4. CDR3 sequence reads: CASSLVAGGCTGELFF. DNA for the CDR3: TGTGCCAGCAGCTTAGTTGCGGGAGGGTGCACCGGGGAGCTGTTTTTT.

This clonotype was seen ten or more times. The chain links TRBV7-6 to TRBJ1-5; D is unresolved. The ends were cut back, 0 bases at V and 3 bases at J, with 9 bases in the middle. The CDR3 totals 15 residues. Looked up from germline, CDR1 is SGHVS and CDR2 is FNYEAQ. Here the CDR3 DNA reads TGTGCCAGCAGCTTAGCGGCAGGCGACAATCAGCCCCAGCATTTT. This encodes CASSLAAGDNQPQHF.

At least ten counts were recorded for this clonotype. This may be a read error, as it is one base from a much larger clone. This chain links TRBV12-3 or TRBV12-4 with TRBJ2-5, with D possibly TRBD1 on 6 matching bases. CDR3 length: 14 residues. The CDR3 region has the DNA TGTGCCAGCAGACTTAACAGGGATCAAGAGATCCAGTACTTC. The encoded protein is CASRLNRDQEIQYF.

This clonotype has a count of ten or more. The chain uses TRBV28 and TRBJ2-2; TRBD1 matches at 8 bases. V trimming: 6 bases; J trimming: 0 bases; junction bases outside the gene matches: 3. The CDR3 length is 15 residues. In germline, CDR1 is MDHEN, CDR2 SYDVKM. The CDR3 loop reads CASSRQGSNTGELFF. Written as DNA, the CDR3 is TGTGCCAGCAGCCGACAGGGGTCGAACACCGGGGAGCTGTTTTTT. Variable domain in full (rest from reference TRBV28 and TRBJ2-2): DVKVTQSSRYLVKRTGEKVFLECVQDMDHENMFWYRQDPGLGLRLIYFSYDVKMKEKGDIPEGYSVSREKKERFSLILESASTNQTSMYLCASSRQGSNTGELFFGEGSRLTVL.

CDR3 region: CASSFAAENTEAFF. CDR3 bases: TGTGCCAGCAGTTTCGCGGCAGAGAACACTGAAGCTTTCTTT. The gene calls are TRBV12-3 or TRBV12-4 and TRBJ1-1; no reliable D call. The CDR3 contains 14 residues. V lost 3 bases, J lost 1 base, and 9 bases lay in between.

This clonotype occurred many times. The gene calls are TRBV13 and TRBJ2-2, with TRBD1 matching over 8 bases. Germline V gene lookup returns CDR1 PRHDT and CDR2 FYEKMQ (reference sequence). CDR3 length equals 15 residues. V lost 5 bases and J lost 1; bases outside the gene matches: 3. Here the CDR3 reads CASSADRENTGELFF. CDR3 bases: TGTGCCAGCAGCGCGGACAGGGAGAACACCGGGGAGCTGTTTTTT. The full variable domain, its missing parts supplied by reference TRBV13 and TRBJ2-2, is AAGVIQSPRHLIKEKRETATLKCYPIPRHDTVYWYQQGPGQDPQFLISFYEKMQSDKGSIPDRFSAQQFSDYHSELNMSSLELGDSALYFCASSADRENTGELFFGEGSRLTVL.

The table lists this clonotype with many counts. One junction end does not reproduce the germline sequence, and a read error may be involved. The gene calls are TRBV6-1 and TRBJ2-5; 11 bases align to TRBD2. The CDR3 runs 17 residues. CDR1 and CDR2 (germline): MNHNS, SASEGT. The chain's CDR3 is CTSSEASGRPQWETQYF. The CDR3 DNA follows: TGTACCAGCAGTGAAGCTAGCGGGAGGCCCCAATGGGAGACCCAGTACTTC.

The table lists this clonotype with many counts. V and J are TRBV2 and TRBJ2-5; 15 bases fit TRBD2. This CDR3 contains 16 residues. J was trimmed by 2 bases and V by 3 bases; bases with no gene match: 1. In germline, CDR1 is SNHLY, CDR2 FYNNEI. The CDR3: CASSEGLAGGQETQYF. In DNA form, the CDR3 reads TGTGCCAGCAGTGAGGGACTAGCGGGAGGACAAGAGACCCAGTACTTC.

This clonotype came up many times. The rearrangement links TRBV7-2 to TRBJ1-1; a weak D match, TRBD1 (5 bases). The germline V gene has CDR1 SGHTA and CDR2 FQGNSA. The V gene lost 1 base and the J gene lost 1 base, with 10 bases spanning the gap. This CDR3 spans 15 amino acids. CDR3: CASSLVAGRNTEAFF. The DNA for the CDR3 is TGTGCCAGCAGCTTAGTGGCAGGGAGGAACACTGAAGCTTTCTTT.

This clonotype appeared many times. The chain joins TRBV6-1 to TRBJ1-2, with D unresolved. This CDR3 comprises 12 residues. Germline CDR1 and CDR2: MNHNS and SASEGT. Deletions cut 7 bases from V and 6 bases from J, with 12 bases between. The CDR3 sequence is CASNLLGDGYTF. CDR3 nucleotides: TGTGCCAGCAATCTCCTTGGGGATGGCTACACCTTC.

The chain combines TRBV28 with TRBJ1-2; 8 bases align to TRBD1. The germline V gene has CDR1 MDHEN and CDR2 SYDVKM. V lost 5 bases, J lost 4 bases, and 6 bases stayed unmatched. There are 14 residues in the CDR3. The CDR3 bases are TGTGCCAGCAGTCCTACAGGGGGGCTCTATGGCTACACCTTC. This sequence encodes CASSPTGGLYGYTF.

In this sample, this clonotype turned up many times. The gene calls are TRBV29-1 and TRBJ2-7, with 12 bases fitting TRBD2. The length of the CDR3 is 16 residues. After removal of 4 bases from V and 2 bases from J, the junction contained 9 bases not matched to a gene. Germline V gene lookup returns CDR1 SQVTM and CDR2 ANQGSEA. The CDR3 protein is CSVVSSGRDSPYEQYF. The CDR3 region has the DNA TGCAGCGTTGTGTCTAGCGGGAGGGATTCACCCTACGAGCAGTACTTC.

The chain uses TRBV6-1 and TRBJ2-7; 9 positions agree with TRBD2. The CDR3 runs to 12 residues. Germline CDR1 MNHNS, CDR2 SASEGT. With V trimmed by 9 bases and J by 4 bases, 4 bases remained unmatched. CDR3 sequence reads: CASGLARYEQYF. The CDR3 DNA is TGTGCCAGTGGACTAGCGAGATACGAGCAGTACTTC.

In its sample, this clonotype was seen many times. The chain recombines TRBV2 with TRBJ1-2; TRBD1 agrees at 8 bases. Germline lookup yields CDR1 SNHLY and CDR2 FYNNEI. Trimming cost V 8 bases and J 3 bases; bases outside gene matches: 8. This CDR3 comprises 14 residues. CDR3 nucleotides: TGTGCCAGCTCAAGACAGGGGAGTGACTATGGCTACACCTTC. As protein: CASSRQGSDYGYTF.

The CDR3 reads CASSSQAGGEQYF. The DNA for the CDR3 is TGTGCCAGCAGTTCGCAAGCGGGAGGCGAGCAGTACTTC. The J gene is TRBJ2-7, the V gene TRBV27; 9 positions match TRBD2. The CDR3 sequence is 13 residues long. V dropped 4 bases and J dropped 6; count of bases not matched to a gene: 4. Germline loops: CDR1 MNHEY, CDR2 SMNVEV (reference sequence).